This T cell receptor beta chain is drawn from a study of shared clonotypes between healthy human individuals. Study context: Three CD4 naive, three CD4 memory, two CD8 naive and one CD8 memory plate were used per donor.

This CDR3 is built from 15 residues. V lost 2 bases to trimming and J lost 5 bases, with 15 bases between them. Germline lookup yields CDR1 MDHEN and CDR2 SYDVKM. Samples underwent the assay at deep level. Authors' processing steps: ImmunoSEQ sequences covered only the junction and lacked quality scores; filtering therefore differed. The repertoire was sequenced with immunoSEQ multiplex PCR; TCRdb's copy has only in-frame clones and lacks some. Clone size and V and J calls were adopted from that table, with D and trimming inferred from the DNA. The sample has about 2.4 million clones, roughly 93% seen once.

The sequenced sample was naive CD4+ T cells from PBMCs. This sample's subset: CD45RA+ positively selected. The sequence was obtained from a man between 18 and 35 years old in good health. Some clones in this sample may be carry-over from other donors' samples. The chain uses TRBV28 and TRBJ1-1, with a tentative D call TRBD1 (6 bases). The CDR3 spells CASSLEWGAGTEAFF. For the CDR3, the DNA is TGTGCCAGCAGTTTAGAGTGGGGGGCTGGGACTGAAGCTTTCTTT.